The 15 T cell receptor beta chains presented below share a single source sample, sequenced in a study of immune evolution from preneoplasia to lung adenocarcinoma. Measured with immunoSEQ multiplex PCR; TCRdb has only the in-frame clones, and not every one. The table records 9,000 to 10,000 clones, around 90% of them present only once. Sequenced material: FFPE invasive lung adenocarcinoma tissue. The receptors here all came from a person aged 65-85 years with invasive lung adenocarcinoma. Some clones in this sample may be carry-over from other donors' samples.

The rearrangement joins TRBV28 to TRBJ2-1; D possibly corresponds to TRBD2 (7 bases). This CDR3 is built from 14 residues. Germline CDR1 and CDR2: MDHEN and SYDVKM. V lost 6 bases and J lost 6, with 15 bases in between. The CDR3 region is CASRPGGPANEQFF. The CDR3 DNA is TGTGCCAGCAGGCCCGGGGGGCCCGCCAATGAGCAGTTCTTC.

V gene TRBV6-5 combines with J gene TRBJ1-4; D call uncertain. CDR1 is MNHEY and CDR2 is SVGAGI in the germline V gene. Trimming left V 0 bases short and J 5 bases short, with 4 bases between. This CDR3 has 13 residues. This chain's CDR3 is CASSYSLNEKLFF. As DNA, the CDR3 is TGTGCCAGCAGTTACTCGCTGAATGAAAAACTGTTTTTT.

This chain uses TRBV7-9 with TRBJ1-2; a weak D match, TRBD1 (5 bases). Germline CDR1 SEHNR, CDR2 FQNEAQ (reference sequence). This CDR3 has 14 residues. Trimming left V 5 bases short and J 8 bases short, with 18 bases between. The CDR3, as DNA: TGTGCCAGCAGCCACGCGGGGGGTAGTAAAGGCTACACCTTC. Its translation is CASSHAGGSKGYTF.

The chain recombines TRBV27 with TRBJ1-5, with 9 positions matching TRBD1. The CDR3 loop spans 16 amino acids. J was trimmed by 4 bases and V by 6 bases; bases with no gene match: 10. Germline assignment: CDR1 MNHEY and CDR2 SMNVEV (reference sequence). CDR3 nucleotides: TGTGCCAGCAGGCCCGCCGGGACAGGGATGAATCAGCCCCAGCATTTT. This translates into CASRPAGTGMNQPQHF.

This clone was recorded once. The chain recombines TRBV4-1 with TRBJ2-5; the D is unclear. CDR1 and CDR2 from the germline V gene are MGHRA and YSYEKL. V lost 1 base, J lost 7 bases, and 10 bases lay in between. The CDR3 is 13 amino acids. CDR3 in DNA: TGCGCCAGCAGCCAAGGCCCGGGCGGGACCCAGTACTTC. Amino acids: CASSQGPGGTQYF.

V gene TRBV30 combines with J gene TRBJ1-5, with D possibly TRBD1 on 5 matching bases. Trimming took 3 bases from V and 1 from J, leaving 13 bases between them. The CDR3 loop spans 15 amino acids. The V gene's germline CDR1 is GTSNPN and CDR2 SVGIG (reference sequence). The CDR3 nucleotides are TGTGCCTGGAGGGATCCCCGGGGGAGCAATCAGCCCCAGCATTTT. Amino acids: CAWRDPRGSNQPQHF.

The rearrangement joins TRBV14 to TRBJ2-2; no clear D. V was trimmed by 4 bases and J by 0 bases, leaving 9 bases between them. Germline V CDR1 and CDR2: SGHDN, FVKESK. The CDR3 extends over 15 amino acids. The CDR3 DNA follows: TGTGCCAGCAGCCGTAGGAGTCCGAACACCGGGGAGCTGTTTTTT. Its translation: CASSRRSPNTGELFF.

This chain connects TRBV25-1 to TRBJ2-7; D may correspond to TRBD1 or TRBD2 (6 bases each). The V and J ends lost 4 bases and 2 bases respectively, with 15 bases between them. The CDR3 is made up of 15 amino acids. Germline loops: CDR1 MGHDK, CDR2 SYGVNS. CDR3: CASSVPGGGTYEQYF. In DNA, the CDR3 is TGTGCCAGCAGTGTGCCCGGGGGCGGGACCTACGAGCAGTACTTC.

This sequence joins TRBV2 and TRBJ1-2; 12 bases align to TRBD1. CDR3 length: 14 amino acids. The ends lost 7 bases at V and 7 bases at J; junction bases unmatched: 7. The germline gives CDR1 SNHLY, CDR2 FYNNEI. The CDR3 DNA reads TGTGCCAGCATGCCGGGACAGGGGGCAGCTGGCTACACCTTC. Translation: CASMPGQGAAGYTF. The full variable domain, with the rest looked up from reference TRBV2 and TRBJ1-2, is EPEVTQTPSHQVTQMGQEVILRCVPISNHLYFYWYRQILGQKVEFLVSFYNNEISEKSEIFDDQFSVERPDGSNFTLKIRSTKLEDSAMYFCASMPGQGAAGYTFGSGTRLTVV.

This clone was seen just once. The chain is built from TRBV5-6 and TRBJ1-1; D possibly corresponds to TRBD1 (6 bases). The CDR3 contains 14 residues. Trimming took off 2 bases at V and 5 bases at J, with 13 bases between the two ends. Germline V gives CDR1 SGHDT, CDR2 YYEEEE. This chain's CDR3 is CASSFDRLGTEAFF. In DNA form, the CDR3 reads TGTGCCAGCAGCTTCGACAGGCTGGGGACTGAAGCTTTCTTT. The full variable domain, with the rest looked up from reference TRBV5-6 and TRBJ1-1, is DAGVTQSPTHLIKTRGQQVTLRCSPKSGHDTVSWYQQALGQGPQFIFQYYEEEERQRGNFPDRFSGHQFPNYSSELNVNALLLGDSALYLCASSFDRLGTEAFFGQGTRLTVV.

The rearrangement uses TRBV9 and TRBJ2-1, with D maybe TRBD2 (7 bases). V was cut by 2 bases and J by 4 bases, with 16 bases left in between. The CDR3 spans 16 residues. The V gene's germline CDR1 is SGDLS and CDR2 YYNGEE. CDR3 sequence (DNA): TGTGCCAGCAGCGTGACGGGGGGCAGCATTTACAATGAGCAGTTCTTC. Amino acid sequence: CASSVTGGSIYNEQFF.

The V gene is TRBV18, the J gene TRBJ1-1; D perhaps matches TRBD1 (6 bases). Trimming stripped 2 bases from V and 0 bases from J, with 13 bases between. CDR3 length: 16 amino acids. CDR1 KGHSH and CDR2 LQKENI come from the germline V gene. As DNA, the CDR3 is TGTGCCAGCTCACCAGTGGGGGGCCGGCTGAACACTGAAGCTTTCTTT. Its protein is CASSPVGGRLNTEAFF.

The chain links TRBV6-6 to TRBJ1-5; D is undetermined. Germline CDR1 MNHNY, CDR2 SVGAGI (reference sequence). Trimming shortened V by 2 bases and J by 0 bases, and 2 bases separated the two germline ends. The CDR3 has 13 residues. CDR3 in DNA: TGTGCCAGCAGTTACGATAGCAATCAGCCCCAGCATTTT. It translates to CASSYDSNQPQHF.

This clone was found once. V gene TRBV30 combines with J gene TRBJ1-3, with D perhaps TRBD1 (5 bases). The V gene's germline CDR1 is GTSNPN and CDR2 SVGIG (reference sequence). Trimming took off 3 bases at V and 11 bases at J, with 17 bases between the two ends. This CDR3 is built from 13 residues. The CDR3: CAWSTDRRGSIYF. The CDR3 DNA sequence: TGTGCCTGGAGCACGGACCGACGGGGCTCCATATATTTT.

The gene calls are TRBV6-1 and TRBJ1-2; 7 bases map to TRBD1. Germline values: CDR1 MNHNS, CDR2 SASEGT. V lost 7 bases and J lost 5; bases outside the gene matches: 1. The CDR3 contains 11 residues. CDR3 sequence: CASKQGYGYTF. The CDR3 coding sequence is TGTGCCAGCAAACAGGGGTATGGCTACACCTTC.